This T cell receptor (beta chain) was identified in a study of T-cell memory formation after mild COVID-19. This clonotype has just a few counts. Deletions cut 3 bases from V and 4 bases from J, with 7 bases between. Germline V gene sequence: CDR1 SGHRS, CDR2 YFSETQ. The CDR3 is 13 residues long. TCRdb analysed the 5' RACE reads with MiXCR anew, one entry per CDR3 protein. The table records 98,000 or so distinct CDR3 sequences, 18% of them present only once. The sequence derives from a man aged 18 to 29 who had mild COVID-19 (a few samples of this study predate the infection). Cell type and time point are not known. J is TRBJ1-4 and V is TRBV5-1; D ambiguous. Sequencing was done on a sample of PBMCs or a T cell subset sorted from them (not recorded which). CDR3: CASSSGSNEKLFF. DNA of the CDR3: TGCGCCAGCAGCTCAGGCAGTAATGAAAAACTGTTTTTT.